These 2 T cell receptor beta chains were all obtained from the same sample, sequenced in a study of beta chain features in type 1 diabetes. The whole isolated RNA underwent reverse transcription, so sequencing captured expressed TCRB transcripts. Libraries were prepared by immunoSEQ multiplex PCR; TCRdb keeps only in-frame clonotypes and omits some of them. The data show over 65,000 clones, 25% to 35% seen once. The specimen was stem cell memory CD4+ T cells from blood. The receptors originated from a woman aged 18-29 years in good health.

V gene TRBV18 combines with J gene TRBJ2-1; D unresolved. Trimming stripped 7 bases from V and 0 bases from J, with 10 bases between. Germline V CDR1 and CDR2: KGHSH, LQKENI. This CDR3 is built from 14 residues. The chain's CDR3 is CASYNTNSYNEQFF. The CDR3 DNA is TGTGCCAGCTACAACACCAACTCCTACAATGAGCAGTTCTTC.

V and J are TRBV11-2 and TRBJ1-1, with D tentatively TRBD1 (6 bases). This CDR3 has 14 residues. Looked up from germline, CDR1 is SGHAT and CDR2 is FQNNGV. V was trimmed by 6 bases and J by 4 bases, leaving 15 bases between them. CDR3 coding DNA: TGTGCCAGCAGGTGGGGGGGGCAAGGCACTGAAGCTTTCTTT. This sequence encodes CASRWGGQGTEAFF.